This T cell receptor beta chain was identified in a study of blood T cells in healthy people across ages. V was trimmed by 7 bases and J by 1 base, leaving 3 bases between them. CDR1 SQVTM and CDR2 ANQGSEA come from the germline V gene. The CDR3 length is 10 residues. Primers used in a second PCR of about 6 to 12 cycles were a sample-barcoded 5' primer and a J-beta primer mix. TCRdb re-derived calls from the 5' RACE reads in MiXCR, one entry per CDR3 protein. The sample yields approximately 320,000 distinct CDR3 sequences, about 25% seen once. The sequencing sample was made of blood. This receptor was obtained from a woman aged 65 to 85 in good health. This chain connects TRBV29-1 to TRBJ2-3, with D unclear. The CDR3 coding sequence is TGCAGCGCGGGCACAGATACGCAGTATTTT. Translation gives CSAGTDTQYF.